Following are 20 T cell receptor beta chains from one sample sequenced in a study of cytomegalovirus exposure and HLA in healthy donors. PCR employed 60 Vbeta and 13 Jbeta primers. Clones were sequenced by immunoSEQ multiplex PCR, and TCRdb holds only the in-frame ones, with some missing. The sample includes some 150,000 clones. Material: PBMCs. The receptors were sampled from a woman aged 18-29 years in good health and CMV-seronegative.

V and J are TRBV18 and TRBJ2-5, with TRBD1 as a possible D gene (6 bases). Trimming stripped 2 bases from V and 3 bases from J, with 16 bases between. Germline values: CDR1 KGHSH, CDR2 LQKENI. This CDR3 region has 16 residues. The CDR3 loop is CASSPFRLRGEETQYF. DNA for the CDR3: TGTGCCAGCTCACCATTTAGGCTCAGGGGCGAAGAGACCCAGTACTTC.

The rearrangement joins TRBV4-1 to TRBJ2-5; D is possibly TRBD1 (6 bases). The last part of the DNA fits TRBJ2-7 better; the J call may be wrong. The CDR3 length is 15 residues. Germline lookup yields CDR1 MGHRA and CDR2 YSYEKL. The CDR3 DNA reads TGCGCCAGCAGCCAAGATCTACAGGGTATGTACGAGCAGTACTTC. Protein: CASSQDLQGMYEQYF.

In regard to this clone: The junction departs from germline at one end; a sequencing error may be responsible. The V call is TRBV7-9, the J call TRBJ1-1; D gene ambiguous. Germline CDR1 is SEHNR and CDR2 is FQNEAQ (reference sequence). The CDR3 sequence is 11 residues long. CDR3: CASSLYGPPTF. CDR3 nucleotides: TGTGCCAGCAGCTTATATGGTCCACCTACCTTT.

The CDR3 is CASSRTLGATNEKLFF. CDR3 DNA sequence: TGCGCCAGCAGCCGTACGTTAGGGGCAACTAATGAAAAACTGTTTTTT. The V and J genes are TRBV5-1 and TRBJ1-4, with D possibly being TRBD1 (5 bases). CDR1 and CDR2 from the germline V gene are SGHRS and YFSETQ. The V end lost 4 bases, the J end lost 0 bases, and 13 bases lay between the germline ends. The CDR3 sequence is 16 residues long.

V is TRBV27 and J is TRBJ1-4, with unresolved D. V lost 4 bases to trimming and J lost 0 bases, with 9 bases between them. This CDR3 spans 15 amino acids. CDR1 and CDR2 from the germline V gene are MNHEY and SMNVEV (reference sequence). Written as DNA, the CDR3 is TGTGCCAGCAGTTCCCACAGAGCAACTAATGAAAAACTGTTTTTT. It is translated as CASSSHRATNEKLFF.

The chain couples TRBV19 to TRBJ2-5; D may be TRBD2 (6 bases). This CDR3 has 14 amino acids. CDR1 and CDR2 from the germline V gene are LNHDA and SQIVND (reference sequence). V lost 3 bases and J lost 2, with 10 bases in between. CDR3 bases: TGTGCCAGTAGTATCGGAGGGGCGCAAGAGACCCAGTACTTC. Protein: CASSIGGAQETQYF.

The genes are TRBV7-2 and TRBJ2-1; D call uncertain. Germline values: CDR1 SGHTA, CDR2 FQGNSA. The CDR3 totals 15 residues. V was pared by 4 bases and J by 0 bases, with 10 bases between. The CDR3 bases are TGTGCCAGCAGCTCTATCTCCTTCTCCTACAATGAGCAGTTCTTC. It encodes CASSSISFSYNEQFF.

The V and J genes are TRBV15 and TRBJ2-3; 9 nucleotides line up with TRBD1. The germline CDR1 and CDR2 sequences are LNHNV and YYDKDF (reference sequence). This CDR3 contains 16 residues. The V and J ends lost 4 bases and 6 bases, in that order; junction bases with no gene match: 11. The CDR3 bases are TGTGCCACCAGCACCATTCCGGGACAGGGCGCCGATACGCAGTATTTT. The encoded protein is CATSTIPGQGADTQYF.

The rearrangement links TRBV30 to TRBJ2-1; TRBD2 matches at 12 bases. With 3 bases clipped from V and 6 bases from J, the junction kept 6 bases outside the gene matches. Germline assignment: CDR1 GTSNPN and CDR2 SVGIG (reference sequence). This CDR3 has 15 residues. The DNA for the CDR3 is TGTGCCTGGAGGGGGACTAGCGGGTATGGCAATGAGCAGTTCTTC. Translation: CAWRGTSGYGNEQFF.

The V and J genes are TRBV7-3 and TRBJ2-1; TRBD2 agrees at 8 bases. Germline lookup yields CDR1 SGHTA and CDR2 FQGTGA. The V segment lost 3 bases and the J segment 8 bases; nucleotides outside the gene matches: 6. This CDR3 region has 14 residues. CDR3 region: CASSLSGSGDEQFF. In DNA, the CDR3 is TGTGCCAGCAGCTTGAGCGGGAGTGGGGATGAGCAGTTCTTC.

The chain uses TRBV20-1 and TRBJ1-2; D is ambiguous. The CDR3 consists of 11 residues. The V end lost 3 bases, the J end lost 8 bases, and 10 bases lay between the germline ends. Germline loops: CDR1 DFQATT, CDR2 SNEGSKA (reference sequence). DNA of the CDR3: TGCAGTGCTAGGGTCCAAGCGGGCTACACCTTC. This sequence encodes CSARVQAGYTF.

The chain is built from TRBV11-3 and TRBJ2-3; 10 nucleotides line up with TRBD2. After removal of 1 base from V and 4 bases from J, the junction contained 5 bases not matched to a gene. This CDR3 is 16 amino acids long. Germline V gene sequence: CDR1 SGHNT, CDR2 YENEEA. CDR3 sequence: CASSLGRLAGPDTQYF. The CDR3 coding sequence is TGTGCCAGCAGCTTAGGCAGACTAGCGGGCCCAGATACGCAGTATTTT.

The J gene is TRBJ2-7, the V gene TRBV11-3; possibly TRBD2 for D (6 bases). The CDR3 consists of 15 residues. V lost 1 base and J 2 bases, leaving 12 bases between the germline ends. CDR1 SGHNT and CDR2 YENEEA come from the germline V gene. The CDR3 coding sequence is TGTGCCAGCAGCTTAGTGTCTAGCGACCCCTACGAGCAGTACGTC. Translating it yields CASSLVSSDPYEQYV.

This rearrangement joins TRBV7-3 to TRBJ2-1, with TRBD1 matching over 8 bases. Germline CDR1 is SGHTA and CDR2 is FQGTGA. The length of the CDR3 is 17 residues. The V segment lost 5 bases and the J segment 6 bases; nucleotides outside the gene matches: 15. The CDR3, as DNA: TGTGCCAGCAGCAAACAACTACCCCAGGGGGCTCGCAATGAGCAGTTCTTC. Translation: CASSKQLPQGARNEQFF.

The CDR3 reads CASSPQGSDEQFF. In DNA form, the CDR3 reads TGTGCCAGCTCACCGCAGGGGTCGGATGAGCAGTTCTTC. J is TRBJ2-1 and V is TRBV18, with D possibly being TRBD1 (6 bases). The CDR3 is 13 residues long. The V end was cut by 3 bases, the J end by 8 bases, with 11 bases between. Germline-derived CDR1 and CDR2 are KGHSH and LQKENI.

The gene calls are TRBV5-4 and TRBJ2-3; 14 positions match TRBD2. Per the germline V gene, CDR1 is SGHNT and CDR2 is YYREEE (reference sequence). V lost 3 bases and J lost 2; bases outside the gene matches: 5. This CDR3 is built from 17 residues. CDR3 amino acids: CASSYRLAGGPTDTQYF. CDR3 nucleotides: TGTGCCAGCAGCTACCGACTAGCGGGAGGGCCCACAGATACGCAGTATTTT.

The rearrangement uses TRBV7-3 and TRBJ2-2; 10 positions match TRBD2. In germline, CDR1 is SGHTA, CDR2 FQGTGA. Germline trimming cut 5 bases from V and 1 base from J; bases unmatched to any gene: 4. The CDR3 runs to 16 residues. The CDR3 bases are TGTGCCAGCAGCAAAGGACTAGCGGTGAACACCGGGGAGCTGTTTTTT. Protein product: CASSKGLAVNTGELFF.

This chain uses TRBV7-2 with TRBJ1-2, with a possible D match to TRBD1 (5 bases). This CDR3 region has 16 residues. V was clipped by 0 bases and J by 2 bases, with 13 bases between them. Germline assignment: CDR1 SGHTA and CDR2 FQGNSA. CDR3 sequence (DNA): TGTGCCAGCAGCTTAGCCGGAGGGGTATCGAACTATGGCTACACCTTC. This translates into CASSLAGGVSNYGYTF. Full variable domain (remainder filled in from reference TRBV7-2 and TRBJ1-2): GAGVSQSPSNKVTEKGKDVELRCDPISGHTALYWYRQSLGQGLEFLIYFQGNSAPDKSGLPSDRFSAERTGGSVSTLTIQRTQQEDSAVYLCASSLAGGVSNYGYTFGSGTRLTVV.

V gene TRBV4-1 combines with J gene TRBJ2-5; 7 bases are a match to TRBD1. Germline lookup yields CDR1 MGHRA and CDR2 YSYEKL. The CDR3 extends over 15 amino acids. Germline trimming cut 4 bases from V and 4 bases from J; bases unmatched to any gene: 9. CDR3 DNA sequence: TGCGCCAGCAGCCCCCAGGGGGAGATGAGAGAGACCCAGTACTTC. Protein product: CASSPQGEMRETQYF.

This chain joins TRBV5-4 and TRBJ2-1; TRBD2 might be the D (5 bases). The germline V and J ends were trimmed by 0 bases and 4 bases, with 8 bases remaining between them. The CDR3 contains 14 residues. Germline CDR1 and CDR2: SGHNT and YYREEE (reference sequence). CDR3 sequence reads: CASSLGTGYNEQFF. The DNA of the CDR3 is TGTGCCAGCAGCTTGGGGACTGGTTACAATGAGCAGTTCTTC.